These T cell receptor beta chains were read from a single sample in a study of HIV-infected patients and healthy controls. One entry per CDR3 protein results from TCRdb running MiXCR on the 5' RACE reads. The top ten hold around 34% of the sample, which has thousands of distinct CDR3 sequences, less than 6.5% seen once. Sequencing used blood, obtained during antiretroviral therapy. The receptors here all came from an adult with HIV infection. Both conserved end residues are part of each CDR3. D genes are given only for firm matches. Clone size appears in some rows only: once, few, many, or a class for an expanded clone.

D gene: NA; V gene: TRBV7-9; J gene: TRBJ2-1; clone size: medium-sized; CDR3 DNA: TGTGCCAGCAGCTCGACTAGTGAGGGAATCGATGAGCAGTTCTTC; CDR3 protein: CASSSTSEGIDEQFF
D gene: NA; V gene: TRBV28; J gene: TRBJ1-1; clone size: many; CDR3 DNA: TGTGCCAGCAGTTCGACGGGCATGAACACTGAAGCTTTCTTT; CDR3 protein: CASSSTGMNTEAFF
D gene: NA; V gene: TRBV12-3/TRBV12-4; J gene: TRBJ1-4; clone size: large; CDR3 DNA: TGTGCCAGCAGCGGGATGGATGAAAAACTGTTTTTT; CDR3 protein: CASSGMDEKLFF
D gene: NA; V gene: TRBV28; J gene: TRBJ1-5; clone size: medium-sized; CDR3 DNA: TGTGCCAGCAGTTTATTACCGGGGACGAGCAATCAGCCCCAGCATTTT; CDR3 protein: CASSLLPGTSNQPQHF
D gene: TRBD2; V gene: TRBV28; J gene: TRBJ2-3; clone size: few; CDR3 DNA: TGTGCCGCTGCCGGGACTAGCGGGAGAGTAGATACGCAGTATTTT; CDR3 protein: CAAAGTSGRVDTQYF
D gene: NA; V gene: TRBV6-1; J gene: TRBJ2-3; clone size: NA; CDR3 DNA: TGTGCCAGCAGTCCCCATGATAGCGGCACAGATACGCAGTATTTT; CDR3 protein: CASSPHDSGTDTQYF
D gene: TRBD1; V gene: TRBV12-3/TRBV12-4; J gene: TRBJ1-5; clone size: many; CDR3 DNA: TGTGCCAGCAGCCCCGGACAGGTCAATCAGCCCCAGCATTTT; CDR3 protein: CASSPGQVNQPQHF
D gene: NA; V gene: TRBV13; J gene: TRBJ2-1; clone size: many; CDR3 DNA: TGTGCCAGCAGCTTAGGGACAAGGGACGAGCAGTTCTTC; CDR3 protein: CASSLGTRDEQFF
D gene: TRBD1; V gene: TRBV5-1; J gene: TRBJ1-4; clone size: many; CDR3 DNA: TGCGCCAGCAGCCTAAGGGACAGGAAAGGGAATGAAAAACTGTTTTTT; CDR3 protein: CASSLRDRKGNEKLFF
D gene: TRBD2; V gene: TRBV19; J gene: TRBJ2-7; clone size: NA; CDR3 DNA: TGTGCCAGTAGTATATCGCCGGGACCGGGAGGGGGCGAGCAGTACTTC; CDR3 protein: CASSISPGPGGGEQYF
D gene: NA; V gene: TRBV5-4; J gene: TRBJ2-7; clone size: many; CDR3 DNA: TGTGCCAGCAGCCCAAGCCAGGGGTACGAGCAGTACTTC; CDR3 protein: CASSPSQGYEQYF
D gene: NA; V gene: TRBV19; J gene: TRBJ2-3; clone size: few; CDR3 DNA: TGTGCCAGTAAGATAGCCCTCTTGAGCACAGATACGCAGTATTTT; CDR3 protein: CASKIALLSTDTQYF
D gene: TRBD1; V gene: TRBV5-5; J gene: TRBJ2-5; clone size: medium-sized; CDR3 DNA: TGTGCCAGCCACACGTACAGGGGTATCGGAGAGACCCAGTACTTC; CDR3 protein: CASHTYRGIGETQYF
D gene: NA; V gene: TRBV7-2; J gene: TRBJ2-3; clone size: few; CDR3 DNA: TGTGCCAGCAGCCGATACTTCGGCACAGATACGCAGTATTTT; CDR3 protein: CASSRYFGTDTQYF
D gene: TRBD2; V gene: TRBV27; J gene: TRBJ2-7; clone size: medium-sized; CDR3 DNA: TGTGCCAGCAGTTTGCGACTAGCGGATTATTACGAGCAGTACTTC; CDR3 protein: CASSLRLADYYEQYF
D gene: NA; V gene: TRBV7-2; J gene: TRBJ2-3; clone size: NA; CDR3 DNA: TGTGCCAGCAGCTCTCGGGACCGCACAGATACGCAGTATTTT; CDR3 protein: CASSSRDRTDTQYF
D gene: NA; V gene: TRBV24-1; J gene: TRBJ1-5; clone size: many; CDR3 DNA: TGTGCCACCAGTGACGACACACATCAGCCCCAGCATTTT; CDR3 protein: CATSDDTHQPQHF
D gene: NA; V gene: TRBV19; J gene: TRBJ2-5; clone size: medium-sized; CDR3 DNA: TGTGCCAGCGGGGCGAGGAGAGAGACCCAGTACTTC; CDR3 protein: CASGARRETQYF
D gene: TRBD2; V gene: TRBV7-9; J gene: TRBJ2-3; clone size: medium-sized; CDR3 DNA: TGTGCCAGCAGCTTAGGGGCTAGCGGGAGTAGGACAGATACGCAGTATTTT; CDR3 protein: CASSLGASGSRTDTQYF
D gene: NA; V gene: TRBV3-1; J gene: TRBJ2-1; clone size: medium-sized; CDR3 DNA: TGTGCCAGCAGCCAAGAAGCGCAGCTAACATACAATGAGCAGTTCTTC; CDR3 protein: CASSQEAQLTYNEQFF
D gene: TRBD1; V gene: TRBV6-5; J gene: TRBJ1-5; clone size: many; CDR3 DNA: TGTGCCAGCAGTTACTCGGGGTCAGGGGGCGGGCAGCCCCAGCATTTT; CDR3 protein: CASSYSGSGGGQPQHF
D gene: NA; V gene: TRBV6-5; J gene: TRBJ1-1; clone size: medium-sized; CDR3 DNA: TGTGCCAGCAGTTACTCGCAGACCATGAACACTGAAGCTTTCTTT; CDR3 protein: CASSYSQTMNTEAFF
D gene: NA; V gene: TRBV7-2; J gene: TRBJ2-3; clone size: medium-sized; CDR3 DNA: TGTGCCAGCAGCTTAACTCCCGCGGCCTTGGGCGCAGATACGCAGTATTTT; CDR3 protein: CASSLTPAALGADTQYF
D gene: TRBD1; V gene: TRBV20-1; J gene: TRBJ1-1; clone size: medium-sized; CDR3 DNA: TGCAGTGCTAGAGATCCGGGACAGGGCGATTACACTGAAGCTTTCTTT; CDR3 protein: CSARDPGQGDYTEAFF
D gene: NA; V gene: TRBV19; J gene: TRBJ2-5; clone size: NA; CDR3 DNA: TGTGCCAGTTCCGGGACTCACCGTAATTACCAAGAGACCCAGTACTTC; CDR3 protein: CASSGTHRNYQETQYF
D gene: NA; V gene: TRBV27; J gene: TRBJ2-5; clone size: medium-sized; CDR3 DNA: TGTGCCAGCAGTCCTTATGTGCGGTACTACCAAGAGACCCAGTACTTC; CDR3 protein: CASSPYVRYYQETQYF
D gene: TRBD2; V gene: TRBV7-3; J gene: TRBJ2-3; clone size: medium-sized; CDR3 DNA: TGTGCCAGCAGCTCCGGGACTAGTGCAAAAAGCACAGATACGCAGTATTTT; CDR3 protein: CASSSGTSAKSTDTQYF
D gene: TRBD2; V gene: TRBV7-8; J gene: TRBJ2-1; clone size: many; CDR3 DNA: TGTGCCGGAAGCGGGAGCTCCTACAATGAGCAGTTCTTC; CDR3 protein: CAGSGSSYNEQFF
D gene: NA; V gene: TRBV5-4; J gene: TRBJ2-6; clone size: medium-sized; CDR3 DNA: TGTGCCAGCAGCTTGGTATCAGTCATCTCTGGGGCCAACGTCCTGACTTTC; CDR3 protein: CASSLVSVISGANVLTF
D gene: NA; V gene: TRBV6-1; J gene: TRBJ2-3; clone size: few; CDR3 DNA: TGTGCCAGCAGTGAATTAGCGGGCACAGATACGCAGTATTTT; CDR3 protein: CASSELAGTDTQYF
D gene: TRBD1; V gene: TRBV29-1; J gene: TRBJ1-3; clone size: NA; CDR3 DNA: TGCAGCGTGGACAGGGAGGGGACTGGAAACACCATATATTTT; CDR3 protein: CSVDREGTGNTIYF
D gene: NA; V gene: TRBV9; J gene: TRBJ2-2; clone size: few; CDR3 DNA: TGTGCCAGCAGCGACGGAAAGGGACACTTGAACACCGGGGAGCTGTTTTTT; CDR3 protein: CASSDGKGHLNTGELFF
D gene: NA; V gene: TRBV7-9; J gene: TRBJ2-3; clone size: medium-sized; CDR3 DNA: TGTGCCAGCAGCTCTACTCTAGCGAGGTATGGGGCAGATACGCAGTATTTT; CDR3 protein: CASSSTLARYGADTQYF